This T cell receptor (beta chain) came from a study of T cells in Graves' hyperthyroidism and ophthalmopathy. For this clonotype: The antigen remains undetermined.

Diagnosing involved the use of clinical symptoms, serum thyroxine and TRAb, thyroid ultrasound and orbital computed tomography. TCR beta CDR3 region amplification was performed from RNA transcripts. The TCR CDR3 first-round RT-PCR relied on the HTBI primer set. Using its own MiXCR run on the multiplex PCR reads, TCRdb lists one record per CDR3 protein. The sample lists roughly 500,000 distinct CDR3 sequences, 40% to 55% occurring once. Notes on the study in general: A 13 V-J signature model discriminated ophthalmopathy versus stable hyperthyroidism. The model anticipated ophthalmopathy a median around 6 months pre-onset. Among thyroid clonotypes expanded above 0.001, most also appeared in blood.

Trimming took 6 bases from V and 3 from J; bases not matched to a gene: 7. The CDR3 sequence is 13 residues long. From germline, CDR1 is SQVTM and CDR2 ANQGSEA. This receptor was identified in an adult woman with Graves' disease, either hyperthyroidism or ophthalmopathy (not recorded which). The sequencing sample was made of peripheral blood or thyroid tissue (not recorded which). The V call is TRBV29-1, the J call TRBJ2-7; TRBD1 matches at 8 bases. For the CDR3, the DNA is TGCAGCGTGCGGCGGGACAGGAACTACGAGCAGTACTTC. This encodes CSVRRDRNYEQYF.